This T cell receptor (beta chain) was identified during a study of T cell responses to AZD1222 COVID-19 vaccine. The protocol was immunoSEQ multiplex PCR, while the TCRdb copy is restricted to in-frame clones and leaves out a portion. The data contain roughly 150,000 clones, 70% to 90% of them singletons. On this clone: Its antigen remains unknown.

Findings and limits, study-wide: Recipients of AZD1222 seropositive at baseline numbered only 5 to 7. Two AZD1222 administrations were followed by greater Spike-specific TCR breadth and depth.

The CDR3 consists of 17 residues. Germline V gene sequence: CDR1 MGHRA, CDR2 YSYEKL. V was clipped by 4 bases and J by 2 bases; unmatched bases: 9. The starting material was peripheral blood, obtained on day 0 of AZD1222 vaccination. The chain carries TRBV4-1 and TRBJ2-2; TRBD2 agrees at 8 bases. This sequence was found in an adult in good health. The CDR3 reads CASSPTPAGGNTGELFF. As DNA, the CDR3 is TGCGCCAGCAGCCCCACCCCTGCGGGGGGAAACACCGGGGAGCTGTTTTTT.